Below, 7 T cell receptor beta chains from the same sample are listed, as sequenced in a study of T cell repertoires in cytomegalovirus infection. Via MiXCR, TCRdb re-called the reads, giving one row per CDR3 protein. The table records 480,000 or so distinct CDR3 sequences, around 11% of them present only once. Source material: PBMCs. Source of these receptors: a human donor in good health (CMV status not recorded). Some clones in this sample may be carry-over from other donors' samples.

The V and J genes are TRBV4-1 and TRBJ1-2, with 7 bases lining up with TRBD1. J gave up 6 bases and V 2 bases, and 3 bases lay outside the gene matches. Per the germline V gene, CDR1 is MGHRA and CDR2 is YSYEKL. CDR3 length: 13 residues. CDR3 amino acids: CASSQLQGNGYTF. DNA for the CDR3: TGCGCCAGCAGCCAACTACAGGGGAATGGCTACACCTTC.

This clonotype was counted a few times. This chain joins TRBV29-1 and TRBJ2-3; 8 bases fit TRBD2. The CDR3 sequence is 13 residues long. CDR1 is SQVTM, CDR2 ANQGSEA, per germline. The ends lost 4 bases at V and 3 bases at J; junction bases unmatched: 3. The CDR3: CSVGPSGTDTQYF. As DNA, the CDR3 is TGCAGCGTTGGTCCTAGCGGGACAGATACGCAGTATTTT.

The chain employs TRBV4-2 and TRBJ2-7; TRBD2 aligns across 9 bases. This CDR3 is 17 amino acids long. V dropped 0 bases and J dropped 2; count of bases not matched to a gene: 8. CDR1 LGHNA and CDR2 YNFKEQ come from the germline V gene. The CDR3 loop is CASSQERASGATYEQYF. The CDR3 DNA is TGTGCCAGCAGCCAAGAAAGGGCTAGCGGGGCTACCTACGAGCAGTACTTC.

V usage is TRBV4-2 and J usage is TRBJ2-2, with D maybe TRBD2 (5 bases). Trimming left V 0 bases short and J 6 bases short, with 5 bases between. The length of the CDR3 is 13 residues. Germline V gene sequence: CDR1 LGHNA, CDR2 YNFKEQ. The CDR3 spells CASSQERAGELFF. CDR3 sequence (DNA): TGTGCCAGCAGCCAAGAGCGGGCCGGGGAGCTGTTTTTT.

The chain uses TRBV20-1 and TRBJ2-3; no clear D gene. Between the trimmed V and J ends, which lost 2 bases and 2 bases, there was a span of 8 bases. In germline, CDR1 is DFQATT, CDR2 SNEGSKA (reference sequence). This CDR3 comprises 13 residues. The CDR3 DNA is TGCAGTGCTAGAAGGGCAGACACAGATACGCAGTATTTT. Its translation: CSARRADTDTQYF.

This clonotype was detected ten times or more. The rearrangement joins TRBV12-3 or TRBV12-4 to TRBJ1-2; D perhaps matches TRBD1 (6 bases). Trimming stripped 5 bases from V and 4 bases from J, with 20 bases between. The CDR3 runs 16 residues. CDR3 DNA: TGTGCCAGCAGTACAGGGTACGATGGGATCCGCTATGGCTACACCTTC. Translated: CASSTGYDGIRYGYTF.

The genes are TRBV29-1 and TRBJ2-4; 9 nucleotides agree with TRBD1. Germline values: CDR1 SQVTM, CDR2 ANQGSEA. Trimming removed 3 bases from V and 6 bases from J; junction bases left unmatched: 6. The CDR3 covers 14 residues. The DNA of the CDR3 is TGCAGCGTTGATCCGGGACAGGGAAGAAACATTCAGTACTTC. Translating it yields CSVDPGQGRNIQYF.